This T cell receptor beta chain was recorded in a study of shared clonotypes between healthy human individuals (dated by TCRdb to the early 2020s). About the investigation overall: A few men and two women, aged 18 to 49 years, made up the cohort. For each donor, CD4 naive and CD4 memory were each given three plates, CD8 naive was given two plates, and CD8 memory was given one plate. To estimate repertoire size and how much clonotype sharing occurs between individuals, the study deeply sequenced the blood TCR repertoires of 5 or 6 healthy adults. Different laboratories and diverse techniques were used to prepare libraries and sequence TCR repertoires, to increase sequencing depth and limit assay-specific biases. Each donor's leukapheresis produced roughly between roughly 0.85 and 10 billion PBMCs.

TCR CDR3 regions were amplified from genomic DNA by multiplex PCR using the deep immunoSEQ assay. For each cell subset, the extracted genomic DNA was distributed evenly across all wells of several immunoSEQ 96-well plates, and each plate served as one replicate. For sorted subsets, around 200 ng genomic DNA, equal to approximately 30,000 T cell genomes, was loaded into each replicate PCR. The purified libraries were quantified using a Qubit 3.0 fluorometer, sized with a Bioanalyzer 2100, and then quantified again using the KAPA Library Quantification kit. Each immunoSEQ 96-well plate was sequenced on its own single-read 150-cycle Illumina NextSeq 550 flow cell. In the original analysis: Because the immunoSEQ output included only junctional sequences and no quality scores, the filtering could not be the same as the filtering used for full-length reads. Sequences were annotated with PyIR, a Python wrapper for IgBLAST v1.9, and V/J genes and CDR3 were assigned using IMGT germline references. Any read was removed if the V/J assignment was weak (E-value above 1e-6), the CDR3 was missing, or the read contained stop codons, out-of-frame junctions, or ambiguous translated residues. V3J clonotypes were defined as sequences sharing the same inferred V gene, J gene, and CDR3 amino acid sequence. The percentage overlap between two repertoires was calculated by dividing the number of shared unique clonotypes by the size of the smaller repertoire. Three approaches were used to assess repertoire richness: RTK rarefaction, the Chao1 estimator, and Recon v2.1 estimates of unobserved clonotypes. For all TCRbeta clonotypes obtained by the gDNA method from a few donors, generation probabilities were computed with OLGA. TCRdb stores this immuneACCESS table with in-frame sequences only. Part of the clones is absent; in the studies checked, under half of the shortfall reflects unresolved V genes, and no reason is known for the rest. The V and J calls and clone size were taken over from that table, and D and trimming were inferred from the DNA. The sample table records about 990,000 clones; more than 75% of these occur just once. The ten largest clones add up to 0.6% to 0.75% of the sample.

This clone has just one count. Which antigen it targets is not known. The input lacks base qualities; no much larger clone sits a single base away. The paper's findings and limits, for the study overall: Naive subsets generally had larger estimated clonotype richness than memory subsets. Compared with non-shared clonotypes, clonotypes shared by all four sorted-subset donors had higher generation probabilities. Pairwise subsampling indicated that sequencing depth was expected to affect the degree of clonotype sharing among donors. The small number of donors limited the genetic and exposure-history diversity represented. Incomplete sequencing was indicated by rarefaction of sorted-subset datasets, despite the large sequencing depth. Only blood was sampled, and tissue TCR repertoires likely differ from those in blood. Across a handful of donors, 4.5% to 6.5% of naive CD4, approximately 4% of naive CD8, under 2.5% of memory CD4, and around 0.4% of memory CD8 clonotypes were shared.

Healthy HIV-negative adults with no recently reported acute infections or vaccinations were included as donors. All donors were Caucasian adults living in Nashville, Tennessee, USA. CD4+ T cells were enriched by magnetic negative selection; naive cells were then positively selected on CD45RA, and the negative fraction formed the memory subset. After blood collection by leukapheresis, PBMCs were isolated using Ficoll-Histopaque density gradient centrifugation and then cryopreserved in the vapor phase of liquid nitrogen. Analytical flow cytometry was used to check the purity and quantity of every magnetically sorted T cell population. Each sorted fraction had its genomic DNA isolated and then quantified by UV absorbance on a Nanodrop 2000c. V is clipped by 7 bases and J by 8 bases, and the sequence between their germline boundaries is 15 bases long. The CDR3 spans 13 residues, from the cysteine through the phenylalanine. Only the CDR3 DNA stays, 39 bases, in frame from base 1. CDR1 and CDR2 are read off the germline V gene as MDHEN and SYDVKM.

The source is a man younger than 35 in good health. Some clones in this sample may be carry-over from other donors' samples. The specimen sequenced was memory CD4+ T cells from PBMCs. This specimen's cell subset or site label, interpreted: CD45RA-negative fraction. The chain links TRBV28 with TRBJ2-1; the D gene assignment is ambiguous. The base sequence is TGTGCCAGCACCCCCGGGCAGAGTGATGAGCAGTTCTTC. Its amino acids are CASTPGQSDEQFF.